These 29 T cell receptor beta chains share one sample of origin, sequenced in a study of PD-1 blockade in classical Hodgkin lymphoma. All patients relapsed after autologous stem cell transplantation, and brentuximab vedotin exposure varied. TCRdb keeps only in-frame clones here, not all; method: immunoSEQ multiplex PCR. The sample holds around 45,000 clones, roughly 78% seen once. Sequences were derived from peripheral blood mononuclear cells (PBMCs), sampled before the second cycle of nivolumab. These receptors originate from a human donor with classical Hodgkin lymphoma.

The chain has TRBV4-3 and TRBJ1-2; D is perhaps TRBD1 (5 bases). Germline CDR1 and CDR2: LGHNA and YSLEER. Trimming left V 6 bases short and J 0 bases short, with 20 bases between. The CDR3 sequence is 17 residues long. The CDR3 nucleotides read TGCGCCAGCAGAGAACATACGGGGACGGCGACTAACTATGGCTACACCTTC. As protein: CASREHTGTATNYGYTF.

The V gene is TRBV9, the J gene TRBJ1-5; D ambiguous. Germline assignment: CDR1 SGDLS and CDR2 YYNGEE. The V gene lost 3 bases and the J gene lost 2 bases, with 9 bases spanning the gap. The CDR3 has 14 amino acids. The CDR3 DNA reads TGTGCCAGCAGCGAGGACTGGGGCAATCAGCCCCAGCATTTT. Its translation: CASSEDWGNQPQHF.

This chain connects TRBV10-3 to TRBJ2-3; D tentatively reads TRBD1 or TRBD2 (5 bases each). This CDR3 is built from 17 residues. Germline V gives CDR1 ENHRY, CDR2 SYGVKD. V was cut by 5 bases and J by 2 bases, with 20 bases left in between. In nucleotides, the CDR3 is TGTGCCATCAGTCCCCGACAGAATCATGGACTCACAGATACGCAGTATTTT. Its protein is CAISPRQNHGLTDTQYF.

CDR3 sequence reads: CASSDWLAGGYTGELFF. CDR3 DNA sequence: TGTGCCAGCAGTGATTGGCTAGCGGGGGGCTACACCGGGGAGCTGTTTTTT. The chain employs TRBV2 and TRBJ2-2, with TRBD2 identical over 11 bases. The CDR3 covers 17 residues. The germline CDR1 and CDR2 sequences are SNHLY and FYNNEI. V gave up 3 bases and J gave up 3 bases; unmatched junction bases: 6.

This clone was recorded once. This chain connects TRBV15 to TRBJ2-5, with 7 bases fitting TRBD1. Germline trimming cut 4 bases from V and 3 bases from J; bases unmatched to any gene: 11. This CDR3 spans 16 amino acids. Germline lookup yields CDR1 LNHNV and CDR2 YYDKDF (reference sequence). CDR3 coding DNA: TGTGCCACCAGCACTGGGACAGAGAGGGGTGAAGAGACCCAGTACTTC. The encoded protein is CATSTGTERGEETQYF.

The sample holds one count of this clone. The V gene is TRBV19, the J gene TRBJ1-1; a possible D gene is TRBD1 (6 bases). There are 17 residues in the CDR3. V was pared by 4 bases and J by 2 bases, with 20 bases between. Germline-derived CDR1 and CDR2 are LNHDA and SQIVND (reference sequence). CDR3 sequence: CASSTDRQGHFNTEAFF. In DNA, the CDR3 is TGTGCCAGTAGTACCGACCGGCAGGGGCATTTTAACACTGAAGCTTTCTTT. The whole variable domain, remainder taken from reference TRBV19 and TRBJ1-1, is DGGITQSPKYLFRKEGQNVTLSCEQNLNHDAMYWYRQDPGQGLRLIYYSQIVNDFQKGDIAEGYSVSREKKESFPLTVTSAQKNPTAFYLCASSTDRQGHFNTEAFFGQGTRLTVV.

V gene TRBV25-1 combines with J gene TRBJ2-7; D possibly matches TRBD1 or TRBD2 (5 bases each). From germline, CDR1 is MGHDK and CDR2 SYGVNS. This CDR3 is 16 amino acids long. The germline V and J ends were trimmed by 5 bases and 4 bases, with 21 bases remaining between them. In DNA, the CDR3 is TGTGCCAGCAGTAAAGGAGAGGGATGGGGGTCTTACGAGCAGTACTTC. Its protein product is CASSKGEGWGSYEQYF.

The rearrangement uses TRBV10-1 and TRBJ2-2; D is unclear. The ends were cut back, 7 bases at V and 0 bases at J, with 21 bases in the middle. CDR3 length equals 18 residues. Germline lookup yields CDR1 WNHNN and CDR2 SYGVQD (reference sequence). CDR3 amino acids: CASIPVNRRPPNTGELFF. DNA of the CDR3: TGCGCCAGCATTCCCGTAAACCGACGGCCCCCGAACACCGGGGAGCTGTTTTTT.

The genes are TRBV4-1 and TRBJ1-2; D not certain. CDR3 length: 16 residues. Germline V gives CDR1 MGHRA, CDR2 YSYEKL. Trimming cost V 0 bases and J 1 base, with 12 bases left between them. The CDR3 sequence is CASSQEATVFNYGYTF. The DNA of the CDR3 is TGCGCCAGCAGCCAAGAGGCAACAGTCTTTAACTATGGCTACACCTTC.

The chain employs TRBV5-1 and TRBJ2-7; D is possibly TRBD1 (5 bases). CDR1 and CDR2 (germline): SGHRS, YFSETQ. V lost 0 bases to trimming and J lost 7 bases, with 17 bases between them. This CDR3 has 15 residues. The CDR3 DNA reads as TGCGCCAGCAGCTTGGAGGTGACACAGGCGAGGGAGCAGTACTTC. This translates into CASSLEVTQAREQYF.

This clone appeared a few times. The rearrangement links TRBV4-3 to TRBJ2-7, with 8 bases aligning to TRBD1. With 4 bases clipped from V and 5 bases from J, the junction kept 7 bases outside the gene matches. CDR1 and CDR2 (germline): LGHNA, YSLEER. The CDR3 covers 14 residues. The CDR3 DNA reads TGCGCCAGCAGCCCGGGTGGACAGGGCCACGAGCAGTACTTC. This codes for CASSPGGQGHEQYF.

The table lists this clone with a few counts. In DNA, the CDR3 is TGTGCCAGCAGCGTAGAGGCAGGGACCACGCAAGAGACCCAGTACTTC. This sequence encodes CASSVEAGTTQETQYF. This rearrangement joins TRBV9 to TRBJ2-5, with D possibly called TRBD1 or TRBD2 (5 bases each). CDR3 size: 16 residues. V gave up 0 bases and J gave up 2 bases, with 14 bases separating them. Germline V CDR1 and CDR2: SGDLS, YYNGEE.

This clone was seen a few times. The rearrangement uses TRBV4-2 and TRBJ2-1; TRBD2 aligns across 7 bases. CDR3 size: 19 residues. CDR1 LGHNA and CDR2 YNFKEQ come from the germline V gene. The trim removed 3 bases at V and 1 base at J, leaving 15 bases unmatched. CDR3 bases: TGTGCCAGCAGCCAGGGGGGGGACGGGTCCTTCACATCCTACAATGAGCAGTTCTTC. It codes for CASSQGGDGSFTSYNEQFF.

This chain uses TRBV9 with TRBJ1-3; no reliable D call. Deletions cut 2 bases from V and 4 bases from J, with 10 bases between. This CDR3 spans 14 amino acids. Germline V gene sequence: CDR1 SGDLS, CDR2 YYNGEE. CDR3 protein: CASSVPGGGNTIYF. The CDR3 nucleotides are TGTGCCAGCAGCGTCCCTGGCGGGGGAAACACCATATATTTT.

This sequence joins TRBV7-8 and TRBJ1-3; 11 positions agree with TRBD1. The CDR3 totals 16 residues. Germline-derived CDR1 and CDR2 are SGHVS and FQNEAQ. With 5 bases clipped from V and 2 bases from J, the junction kept 5 bases outside the gene matches. CDR3 residues: CASSPDRGLTGNTIYF. The CDR3 DNA sequence: TGTGCCAGCAGCCCGGACAGGGGGCTTACTGGAAACACCATATATTTT.

The chain uses TRBV7-2 and TRBJ2-7; D perhaps matches TRBD2 (5 bases). The CDR3 is 15 residues long. The V end lost 1 base, the J end lost 2 bases, and 12 bases lay between the germline ends. Germline lookup yields CDR1 SGHTA and CDR2 FQGNSA. In nucleotides, the CDR3 is TGTGCCAGCAGCTTAGGTCGAGGGAAAGCCTACGAGCAGTACTTC. Translation gives CASSLGRGKAYEQYF. The full variable domain, with the rest looked up from reference TRBV7-2 and TRBJ2-7, is GAGVSQSPSNKVTEKGKDVELRCDPISGHTALYWYRQSLGQGLEFLIYFQGNSAPDKSGLPSDRFSAERTGGSVSTLTIQRTQQEDSAVYLCASSLGRGKAYEQYFGPGTRLTVT.

The chain couples TRBV4-3 to TRBJ2-1; 7 positions agree with TRBD2. The CDR3 is 16 residues long. Germline CDR1 LGHNA, CDR2 YSLEER. J gave up 2 bases and V 1 base, and 5 bases lay outside the gene matches. The CDR3 is CASSQGSSGPYNEQFF. In DNA, the CDR3 is TGCGCCAGCAGCCAAGGATCTAGCGGCCCCTACAATGAGCAGTTCTTC.

The chain has TRBV12-2 and TRBJ2-7; TRBD2 was called by the table and not checked on the DNA. TRBV12-2 is a known pseudogene. The CDR3 consists of 17 residues. The CDR3 sequence is CASRLSISGIASYEQYF. As DNA, the CDR3 is TGTGCAAGTCGCTTATCCATTAGCGGGATTGCCTCCTACGAGCAGTACTTC.

This chain uses TRBV5-4 with TRBJ2-6; 7 bases map to TRBD1. V shed 5 bases, J shed 0 bases, and the junction held 5 bases outside the gene matches. Germline CDR1 is SGHNT and CDR2 is YYREEE (reference sequence). The CDR3 covers 16 residues. CDR3 residues: CASRRQGPSGANVLTF. CDR3 nucleotide sequence: TGTGCCAGCAGGAGACAGGGTCCCTCTGGGGCCAACGTCCTGACTTTC.

The V and J genes are TRBV5-4 and TRBJ2-7, with D perhaps matching TRBD2 (5 bases). V was shortened by 2 bases and J by 5 bases, with 14 bases between the two germline ends. CDR3 length: 14 residues. Germline V gene lookup returns CDR1 SGHNT and CDR2 YYREEE (reference sequence). CDR3 sequence reads: CASSFRGSSDEQYF. The CDR3 nucleotides read TGTGCCAGCAGCTTTAGAGGGAGTAGCGACGAGCAGTACTTC.

The V gene is TRBV5-6, the J gene TRBJ2-1; D gene ambiguous. The V end lost 2 bases, the J end lost 2 bases, and 11 bases lay between the germline ends. Germline values: CDR1 SGHDT, CDR2 YYEEEE. The length of the CDR3 is 15 residues. The CDR3 sequence: CASSLPGATYNEQFF. The CDR3 nucleotides are TGTGCCAGCAGCTTACCCGGCGCAACCTACAATGAGCAGTTCTTC.

The V gene is TRBV2, the J gene TRBJ2-3; D is tentatively TRBD1 or TRBD2 (6 bases each). Germline assignment: CDR1 SNHLY and CDR2 FYNNEI. The CDR3 consists of 12 residues. The V gene lost 8 bases and the J gene lost 5 bases, with 11 bases spanning the gap. The CDR3 nucleotides read TGTGCCAGCGGACTACAGGGAGATACGCAGTATTTT. It specifies CASGLQGDTQYF.

CDR3 coding DNA: TGTGCCAGCAGCTTAAAGGCGGGAGGGCCAGAGACCCAGTACTTC. It encodes CASSLKAGGPETQYF. The V and J genes are TRBV7-9 and TRBJ2-5; 9 bases map to TRBD2. The V segment lost 2 bases and the J segment 4 bases; nucleotides outside the gene matches: 5. Germline V gives CDR1 SEHNR, CDR2 FQNEAQ (reference sequence). This CDR3 has 15 residues.

This clone has a single count. This chain uses TRBV10-3 with TRBJ2-7; 7 bases fit TRBD2. Germline CDR1 and CDR2: ENHRY and SYGVKD. Germline trimming cut 6 bases from V and 4 bases from J; bases unmatched to any gene: 12. The CDR3 spans 15 residues. This chain's CDR3 is CAIRTGAGSAYEQYF. The CDR3 region has the DNA TGTGCCATCAGAACCGGAGCGGGGTCGGCGTACGAGCAGTACTTC.

This clone was seen a few times. The chain links TRBV19 to TRBJ1-2; TRBD1 agrees at 7 bases. Trimming cost V 6 bases and J 7 bases; bases outside gene matches: 17. The germline V gene encodes CDR1 LNHDA and CDR2 SQIVND (reference sequence). This CDR3 contains 16 residues. The CDR3 sequence: CASSTVGVDRSAGYTF. The CDR3 coding sequence is TGTGCCAGTAGCACCGTCGGTGTGGACAGGTCGGCTGGCTACACCTTC.

The chain combines TRBV5-5 with TRBJ1-1; D not certain. The V end was cut by 3 bases, the J end by 10 bases, with 16 bases between. Germline V gene sequence: CDR1 SGHKS, CDR2 YYEKEE (reference sequence). This CDR3 comprises 13 residues. Here the CDR3 reads CASSSYWEDGAFF. CDR3 nucleotide sequence: TGTGCCAGCAGCTCATACTGGGAGGATGGAGCTTTCTTT.

On this clone itself: At one of its ends the junction is not consistent with the germline gene, which may arise from a read error. The genes are TRBV6-1 and TRBJ1-2; no firm D call. Germline V gene lookup returns CDR1 MNHNS and CDR2 SASEGT. The CDR3 has 13 residues. CDR3 region: CASSEVFVDFTNF. The DNA for the CDR3 is TGTGCCAGCAGTGAAGTTTTTGTTGACTTCACTAACTTC.

CDR3 region: CASSFGDSYNEQFF. CDR3 DNA: TGTGCCAGCAGCTTCGGGGACTCCTACAATGAGCAGTTCTTC. The J gene is TRBJ2-1, the V gene TRBV5-4, with D possibly being TRBD2 (5 bases). Deletions cut 2 bases from V and 0 bases from J, with 6 bases between. The CDR3 sequence is 14 residues long. CDR1 and CDR2 from the germline V gene are SGHNT and YYREEE (reference sequence).

The CDR3 sequence: CASRERVSSYNEQFF. The CDR3 nucleotides are TGTGCCAGCAGGGAAAGGGTTAGCTCCTACAATGAGCAGTTCTTC. The gene calls are TRBV2 and TRBJ2-1; D call uncertain. The V gene's germline CDR1 is SNHLY and CDR2 FYNNEI. Trimming pared 6 bases from V and 0 bases from J, leaving 12 bases between. The CDR3 sequence is 15 residues long.